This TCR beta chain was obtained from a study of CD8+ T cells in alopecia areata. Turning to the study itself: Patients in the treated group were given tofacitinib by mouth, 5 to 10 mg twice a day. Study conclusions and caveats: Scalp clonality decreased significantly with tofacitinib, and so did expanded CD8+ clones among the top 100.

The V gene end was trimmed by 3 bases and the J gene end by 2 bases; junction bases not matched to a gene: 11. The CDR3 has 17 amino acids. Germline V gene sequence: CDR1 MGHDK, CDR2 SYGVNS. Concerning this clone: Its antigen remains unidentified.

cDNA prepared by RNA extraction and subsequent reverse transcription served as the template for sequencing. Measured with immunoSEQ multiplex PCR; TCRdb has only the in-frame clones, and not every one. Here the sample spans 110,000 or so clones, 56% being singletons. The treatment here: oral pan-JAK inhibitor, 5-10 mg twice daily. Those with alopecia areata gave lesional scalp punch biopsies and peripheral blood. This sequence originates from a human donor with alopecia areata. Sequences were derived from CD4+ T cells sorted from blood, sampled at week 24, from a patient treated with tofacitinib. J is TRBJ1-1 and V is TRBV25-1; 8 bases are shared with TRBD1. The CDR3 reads CASSDRGTGGFNTEAFF. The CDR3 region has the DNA TGTGCCAGCAGTGACCGAGGGACAGGAGGATTCAACACTGAAGCTTTCTTT.